Following are 24 T cell receptor beta chains from one sample sequenced in a study of blood T cell repertoires in COVID-19. Libraries were prepared by immunoSEQ multiplex PCR; TCRdb keeps only in-frame clonotypes and omits some of them. The sample comprises about 250,000 clones, 87% of which are singletons, and under 4% rests with the top ten. Sequencing input: peripheral blood. The origin of the receptors is a young man with active or convalescent COVID-19.

This chain joins TRBV18 and TRBJ1-3; D is unresolved. The CDR3 extends over 15 amino acids. CDR1 KGHSH and CDR2 LQKENI come from the germline V gene. V dropped 4 bases and J dropped 1 base, with 11 bases sitting between them. The CDR3 protein is CASSLGEGSGNTIYF. The CDR3, as DNA: TGTGCCAGCTCACTAGGTGAGGGATCTGGAAACACCATATATTTT.

The chain couples TRBV7-8 to TRBJ2-2; tentative D call: TRBD2 (5 bases). The CDR3 spans 18 residues. From germline, CDR1 is SGHVS and CDR2 FQNEAQ. V was trimmed by 0 bases and J by 3 bases, leaving 17 bases between them. This chain's CDR3 is CASSLAGVRAGHTGELFF. Written as DNA, the CDR3 is TGTGCCAGCAGCTTAGCGGGTGTGCGGGCGGGCCACACCGGGGAGCTGTTTTTT.

The chain is built from TRBV28 and TRBJ2-7; TRBD1 matches at 7 bases. J was trimmed by 4 bases and V by 6 bases; bases with no gene match: 9. Germline V CDR1 and CDR2: MDHEN, SYDVKM. The CDR3 totals 14 residues. The CDR3 DNA sequence: TGTGCCAGCAGCCTAACAGGGGACCTATACGAGCAGTACTTC. Its translation is CASSLTGDLYEQYF.

The chain combines TRBV10-3 with TRBJ2-3; perhaps TRBD2 as D (5 bases). This CDR3 contains 18 residues. Trimming left V 0 bases short and J 2 bases short, with 18 bases between. The germline V gene has CDR1 ENHRY and CDR2 SYGVKD. In DNA form, the CDR3 reads TGTGCCATCAGTGAGTCGACGAGGACTCCTACTTACACAGATACGCAGTATTTT. Protein product: CAISESTRTPTYTDTQYF.

The chain carries TRBV27 and TRBJ2-1; 8 positions match TRBD2. The CDR3 runs 15 residues. The V and J ends lost 2 bases and 6 bases, in that order; junction bases with no gene match: 6. The V gene's germline CDR1 is MNHEY and CDR2 SMNVEV (reference sequence). The CDR3 coding sequence is TGTGCCAGCAGTTTAGGGACTAGGCGTCGCAATGAGCAGTTCTTC. This translates into CASSLGTRRRNEQFF.

J is TRBJ2-5 and V is TRBV2; TRBD2 matches at 13 bases. From germline, CDR1 is SNHLY and CDR2 FYNNEI. The CDR3 runs 15 residues. Germline trimming cut 8 bases from V and 1 base from J; bases unmatched to any gene: 4. The CDR3 region has the DNA TGTGCCAGCCTCGGACTAGCGGGAGTCCAAGAGACCCAGTACTTC. Protein sequence: CASLGLAGVQETQYF.

J is TRBJ2-1 and V is TRBV7-2, with 8 positions matching TRBD2. Looked up from germline, CDR1 is SGHTA and CDR2 is FQGNSA. Germline trimming cut 5 bases from V and 7 bases from J; bases unmatched to any gene: 22. The CDR3 spans 19 residues. The CDR3 here is CASSLLRSLGGGPLNEQFF. The CDR3, as DNA: TGTGCCAGCAGCCTACTTAGATCCCTTGGCGGGGGGCCTCTAAATGAGCAGTTCTTC.

The CDR3 here is CASSQGTVGSGNTIYF. For the CDR3, the DNA is TGCGCCAGCAGCCAGGGGACTGTAGGCTCTGGAAACACCATATATTTT. The chain employs TRBV4-3 and TRBJ1-3; a weak D match, TRBD1 (5 bases). Per germline, CDR1 LGHNA and CDR2 YSLEER. Trimming shortened V by 3 bases and J by 0 bases, and 12 bases separated the two germline ends. This CDR3 has 16 residues.

This chain uses TRBV5-1 with TRBJ1-2, with TRBD1 identical over 9 bases. The CDR3 has 18 amino acids. Germline V gene data show CDR1 as SGHRS and CDR2 as YFSETQ. V lost 4 bases to trimming and J lost 1 base; unmatched junction nucleotides: 14. DNA for the CDR3: TGCGCCAGCAGCCTAAGCCGGGACAGGGAACAAATTAACTATGGCTACACCTTC. This encodes CASSLSRDREQINYGYTF.

V and J are TRBV19 and TRBJ2-7, with 7 bases fitting TRBD1. Germline V gene lookup returns CDR1 LNHDA and CDR2 SQIVND (reference sequence). After removal of 6 bases from V and 4 bases from J, the junction contained 9 bases not matched to a gene. CDR3 length equals 14 residues. The CDR3 here is CASSRRDREYEQYF. Written as DNA, the CDR3 is TGTGCCAGTAGCCGACGGGACAGAGAATACGAGCAGTACTTC.

This clone was found once. This rearrangement joins TRBV21-1 to TRBJ2-1; the D call in the table, TRBD2, was not verified against the DNA. TRBV21-1 is recorded as a pseudogene. The CDR3 is made up of 13 amino acids. This CDR3 is CATAGGSYNEQFF. The CDR3 bases are TGTGCCACCGCCGGCGGATCCTACAATGAGCAGTTCTTC.

The genes are TRBV6-1 and TRBJ2-2; tentatively, D is TRBD2 (5 bases). Trimming removed 0 bases from V and 1 base from J, with 6 bases in between. The CDR3 extends over 15 amino acids. Germline CDR1 reads MNHNS; CDR2 reads SASEGT. CDR3 residues: CASSEAAGNTGELFF. The CDR3 DNA is TGTGCCAGCAGTGAAGCGGCGGGGAACACCGGGGAGCTGTTTTTT.

This clone has just one count. The chain is built from TRBV6-5 and TRBJ1-1; 10 nucleotides match TRBD1. The V gene's germline CDR1 is MNHEY and CDR2 SVGAGI. This CDR3 is built from 13 residues. V lost 6 bases and J lost 4; bases outside the gene matches: 2. Here the CDR3 reads CASRWDRGTEAFF. The CDR3 bases are TGTGCCAGCAGATGGGACAGGGGCACTGAAGCTTTCTTT.

V usage is TRBV30 and J usage is TRBJ1-3, with 7 bases that match TRBD1. J was trimmed by 2 bases and V by 5 bases; bases with no gene match: 6. This CDR3 is 14 amino acids long. In germline, CDR1 is GTSNPN, CDR2 SVGIG (reference sequence). This CDR3 is CAWGRGDPGNTIYF. In DNA form, the CDR3 reads TGTGCCTGGGGCAGGGGGGATCCTGGAAACACCATATATTTT.

The chain joins TRBV7-2 to TRBJ1-2; TRBD1 might be the D (5 bases). CDR3 length equals 16 residues. Between the trimmed V and J ends, which lost 3 bases and 8 bases, there was a span of 22 bases. The germline V gene has CDR1 SGHTA and CDR2 FQGNSA. The CDR3 bases are TGTGCCAGCAGCTTGACGACCAGTGGTCAGGGCGGCGGCTACACCTTC. Protein sequence: CASSLTTSGQGGGYTF.

The CDR3 loop is CASSDSTGNGNTIYF. DNA for the CDR3: TGTGCCAGCAGTGATTCCACAGGGAATGGAAACACCATATATTTT. The chain has TRBV6-1 and TRBJ1-3; D might be TRBD1 (6 bases). Between the trimmed V and J ends, which lost 3 bases and 3 bases, there was a span of 12 bases. This CDR3 spans 15 amino acids. Germline values: CDR1 MNHNS, CDR2 SASEGT.

The chain has TRBV4-2 and TRBJ1-2, with 11 nucleotides matching TRBD1. Germline CDR1 is LGHNA and CDR2 is YNFKEQ. The V and J ends lost 1 base and 1 base, in that order; junction bases with no gene match: 2. The length of the CDR3 is 16 residues. CDR3: CASSQVGQGVNYGYTF. In DNA form, the CDR3 reads TGTGCCAGCAGCCAAGTGGGACAGGGGGTTAACTATGGCTACACCTTC.

This clone was seen only a few times. The V and J genes are TRBV7-9 and TRBJ2-1, with 10 bases aligning to TRBD2. With V trimmed by 5 bases and J by 0 bases, 7 bases remained unmatched. Germline V lookup: CDR1 SEHNR, CDR2 FQNEAQ (reference sequence). The CDR3 has 17 residues. Written as DNA, the CDR3 is TGTGCCAGCAGCCGAGGACTAGCGGTAAGCTCCTACAATGAGCAGTTCTTC. Protein sequence: CASSRGLAVSSYNEQFF.

V gene TRBV7-9 combines with J gene TRBJ1-5; 8 bases agree with TRBD1. The CDR3 extends over 16 amino acids. In germline, CDR1 is SEHNR, CDR2 FQNEAQ (reference sequence). J was trimmed by 2 bases and V by 5 bases; bases with no gene match: 8. CDR3 loop: CASSLQTGAGNQPQHF. The CDR3 DNA follows: TGTGCCAGCAGCCTACAGACAGGGGCTGGCAATCAGCCCCAGCATTTT.

This clone has only one observation. The chain carries TRBV4-1 and TRBJ1-2; no definite D call. From germline, CDR1 is MGHRA and CDR2 YSYEKL. Deletions cut 0 bases from V and 5 bases from J, with 22 bases between. There are 18 residues in the CDR3. As DNA, the CDR3 is TGCGCCAGCAGCCAAGAGACTCCATCCGAGGTCTCGGTGTATGGCTACACCTTC. It codes for CASSQETPSEVSVYGYTF.

The V and J genes are TRBV18 and TRBJ2-5; perhaps TRBD1 as D (11 bases). Per germline, CDR1 KGHSH and CDR2 LQKENI. The V gene lost 3 bases and the J gene lost 4 bases, with 24 bases spanning the gap. CDR3 size: 18 residues. The CDR3 coding sequence is TGTGCCAGCTCACCGGAGGACAGGGGGCTAGCGGGAGTAGAGACCCAGTACTTC. This translates into CASSPEDRGLAGVETQYF.

The CDR3 is CASSFVAGEGNEQFF. CDR3 sequence (DNA): TGTGCCAGCAGCTTCGTAGCGGGAGAGGGCAATGAGCAGTTCTTC. The chain is built from TRBV5-6 and TRBJ2-1, with 9 bases identical to TRBD2. The CDR3 has 15 residues. V was pared by 2 bases and J by 6 bases, with 6 bases of the junction left unmatched. Germline V lookup: CDR1 SGHDT, CDR2 YYEEEE.

This sequence joins TRBV12-3 or TRBV12-4 and TRBJ1-2; unclear D gene. CDR3 length: 13 residues. Trimming removed 0 bases at V and 4 bases at J, with 6 bases between. CDR3 sequence reads: CASSLAPGYGYTF. The CDR3 DNA sequence: TGTGCCAGCAGTTTAGCCCCGGGCTATGGCTACACCTTC.

The J gene is TRBJ1-4, the V gene TRBV7-9; the match to TRBD1 covers 7 bases. Germline CDR1 reads SEHNR; CDR2 reads FQNEAQ (reference sequence). This CDR3 has 16 residues. J lost 8 bases, V lost 5 bases, and 14 bases had no gene match. The CDR3 loop reads CASSPIPGQSREKLFF. CDR3 nucleotides: TGTGCCAGCAGCCCTATTCCGGGACAGTCAAGGGAAAAACTGTTTTTT.